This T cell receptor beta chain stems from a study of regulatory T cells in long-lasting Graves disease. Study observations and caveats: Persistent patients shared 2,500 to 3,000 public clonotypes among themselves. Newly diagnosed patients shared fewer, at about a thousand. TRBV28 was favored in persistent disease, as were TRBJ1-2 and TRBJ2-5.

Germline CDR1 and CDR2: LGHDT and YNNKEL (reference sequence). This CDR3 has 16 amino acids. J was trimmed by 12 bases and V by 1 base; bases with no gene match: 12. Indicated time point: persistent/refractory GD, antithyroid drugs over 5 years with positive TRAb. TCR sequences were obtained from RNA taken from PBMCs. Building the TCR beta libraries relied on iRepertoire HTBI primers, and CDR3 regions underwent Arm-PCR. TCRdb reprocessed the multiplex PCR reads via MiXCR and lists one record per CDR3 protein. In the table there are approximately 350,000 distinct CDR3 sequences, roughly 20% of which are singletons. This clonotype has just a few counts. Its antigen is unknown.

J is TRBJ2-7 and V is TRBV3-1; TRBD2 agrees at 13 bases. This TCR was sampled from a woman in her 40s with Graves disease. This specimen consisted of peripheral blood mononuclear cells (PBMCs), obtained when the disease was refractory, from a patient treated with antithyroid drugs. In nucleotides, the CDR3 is TGTGCCAGCAGCCAAGGGCGGACTAGCGGGAGTTACCCTGGGTACTTC. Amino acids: CASSQGRTSGSYPGYF.